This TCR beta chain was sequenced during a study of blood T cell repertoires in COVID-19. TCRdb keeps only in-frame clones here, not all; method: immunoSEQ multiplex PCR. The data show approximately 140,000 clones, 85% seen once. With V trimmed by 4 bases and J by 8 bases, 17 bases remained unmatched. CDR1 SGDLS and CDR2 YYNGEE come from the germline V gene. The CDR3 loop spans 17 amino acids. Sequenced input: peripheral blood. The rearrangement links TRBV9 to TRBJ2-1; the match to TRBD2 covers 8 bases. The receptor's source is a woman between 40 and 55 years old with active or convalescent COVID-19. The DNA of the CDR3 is TGTGCCAGCAGCTCCCAGGAGGGGGGACTAGATGGAGATGAGCAGTTCTTC. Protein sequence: CASSSQEGGLDGDEQFF. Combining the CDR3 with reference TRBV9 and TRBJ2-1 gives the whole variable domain DSGVTQTPKHLITATGQRVTLRCSPRSGDLSVYWYQQSLDQGLQFLIQYYNGEERAKGNILERFSAQQFPDLHSELNLSSLELGDSALYFCASSSQEGGLDGDEQFFGPGTRLTVL.